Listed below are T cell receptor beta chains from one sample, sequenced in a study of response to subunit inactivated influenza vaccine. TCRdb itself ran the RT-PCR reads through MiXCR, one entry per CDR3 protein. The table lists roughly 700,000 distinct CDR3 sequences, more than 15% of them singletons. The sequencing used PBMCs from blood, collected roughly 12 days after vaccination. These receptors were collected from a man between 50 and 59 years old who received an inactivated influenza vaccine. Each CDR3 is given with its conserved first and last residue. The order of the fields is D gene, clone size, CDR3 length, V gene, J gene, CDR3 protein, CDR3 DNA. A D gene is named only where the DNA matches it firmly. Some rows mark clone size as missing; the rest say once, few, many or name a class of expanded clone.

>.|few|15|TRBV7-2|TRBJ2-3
CASSLPQGDTDTQYF
TGTGCCAGCAGCTTACCACAGGGCGACACAGATACGCAGTATTTT
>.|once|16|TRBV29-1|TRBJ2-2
CRDICSSGTKTGELFF
TGCAGAGACATATGCAGCTCGGGAACGAAGACCGGGGAGCTGTTTTTT
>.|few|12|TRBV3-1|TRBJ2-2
CASSQDPRELFF
TGTGCCAGCAGCCAAGATCCCCGGGAGCTGTTTTTT
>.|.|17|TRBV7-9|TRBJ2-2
CASSQVPGPANTGELFF
TGTGCCAGCAGTCAGGTGCCAGGGCCGGCGAACACCGGGGAGCTGTTTTTT
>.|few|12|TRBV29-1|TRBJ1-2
CSVSRAMGGYTF
TGCAGCGTCTCCCGGGCCATGGGTGGCTACACCTTC
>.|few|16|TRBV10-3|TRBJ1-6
CAISELGTGYNSPLHF
TGTGCCATCAGTGAGTTGGGTACAGGGTATAATTCACCCCTCCACTTT
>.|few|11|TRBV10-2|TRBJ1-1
CASRDGAEAFF
TGCGCCAGCAGGGACGGCGCTGAAGCTTTCTTT
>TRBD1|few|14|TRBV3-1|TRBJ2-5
CASSQGRGLETQYF
TGTGCCAGCAGCCAAGGCAGGGGGCTGGAGACCCAGTACTTC
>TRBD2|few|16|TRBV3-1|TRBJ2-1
CASSQDLAGDINEQFF
TGTGCCAGCAGCCAAGATCTGGCGGGGGATATCAATGAGCAGTTCTTC
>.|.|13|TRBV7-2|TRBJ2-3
CASSTDGRDTQYF
TGTGCCAGCAGCACGGACGGTAGAGATACGCAGTATTTT
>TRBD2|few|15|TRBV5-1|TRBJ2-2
CASSWGSGGTGELFF
TGCGCCAGCAGCTGGGGTAGCGGGGGCACCGGGGAGCTGTTTTTT
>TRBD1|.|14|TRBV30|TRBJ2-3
CAWNRDRASDTQYF
TGTGCCTGGAACCGGGACAGGGCGTCAGATACGCAGTATTTT
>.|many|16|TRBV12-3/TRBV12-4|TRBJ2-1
CASSPRGARSHNEQFF
TGTGCCAGCAGTCCCCGGGGCGCGCGGTCCCACAATGAGCAGTTCTTC
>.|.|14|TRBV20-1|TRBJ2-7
CSARVPGPTYEQYF
TGCAGTGCTAGAGTGCCGGGACCCACGTACGAGCAGTACTTC
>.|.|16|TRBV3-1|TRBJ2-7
CASSQPLGAKRSEQYF
TGTGCCAGCAGCCAACCACTAGGTGCCAAGCGCTCCGAGCAGTACTTC
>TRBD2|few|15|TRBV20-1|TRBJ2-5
CSASGVAGRQETQYF
TGCAGTGCTAGTGGTGTAGCGGGGCGCCAAGAGACCCAGTACTTC
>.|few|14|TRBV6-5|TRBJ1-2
CASSLAGWDYGYTF
TGTGCCAGCAGTTTGGCAGGGTGGGACTATGGCTACACCTTC
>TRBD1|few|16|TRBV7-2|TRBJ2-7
CASSLDDGTASYEQYF
TGTGCCAGCAGCTTAGATGATGGGACAGCCTCCTACGAGCAGTACTTC
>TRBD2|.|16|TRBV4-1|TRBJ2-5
CASSQEKASGRETQYF
TGCGCCAGCAGCCAAGAAAAAGCTAGCGGGAGGGAGACCCAGTACTTC
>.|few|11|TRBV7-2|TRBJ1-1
CASSPGPKAFF
TGTGCCAGCAGCCCGGGGCCGAAAGCTTTCTTT
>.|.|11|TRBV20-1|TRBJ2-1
CSARRLIEQFF
TGCAGTGCTAGACGGCTTATTGAGCAGTTCTTC
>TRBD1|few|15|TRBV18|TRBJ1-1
CASSQPGQVNTEAFF
TGTGCCAGCTCACAACCGGGACAGGTGAACACTGAAGCTTTCTTT
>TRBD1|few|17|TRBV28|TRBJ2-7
CASSLPTRDRGNYEQYF
TGTGCCAGCAGCCTACCCACCCGGGACAGGGGGAACTACGAGCAGTACTTC
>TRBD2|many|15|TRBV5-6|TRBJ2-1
CASSLVAGGPYEQFF
TGTGCCAGCAGCTTGGTTGCGGGGGGGCCGTATGAGCAGTTCTTC
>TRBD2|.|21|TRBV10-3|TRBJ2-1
CAISTSQMGWLAESSYNEQFF
TGTGCCATCAGTACGTCACAAATGGGGTGGCTAGCGGAAAGCTCCTACAATGAGCAGTTCTTC
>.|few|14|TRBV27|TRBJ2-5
CASSLRQIPETQYF
TGTGCCAGCAGTCTTAGACAGATACCAGAGACCCAGTACTTC
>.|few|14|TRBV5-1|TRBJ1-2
CASSFVGGDYGYTF
TGCGCCAGCAGCTTCGTCGGAGGTGACTATGGCTACACCTTC
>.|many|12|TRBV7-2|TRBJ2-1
CASSLAGTEQFF
TGTGCCAGCAGCTTAGCCGGGACCGAGCAGTTCTTC
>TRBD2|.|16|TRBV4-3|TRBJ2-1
CASSQDPGLADNEQFF
TGCGCCAGCAGCCAAGATCCCGGACTAGCGGACAATGAGCAGTTCTTC
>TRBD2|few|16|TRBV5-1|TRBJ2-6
CASSLVGGAGANVLTF
TGCGCCAGCAGCTTGGTGGGAGGGGCTGGGGCCAACGTCCTGACTTTC
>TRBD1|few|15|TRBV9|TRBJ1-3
CASSVQGAPGNTIYF
TGTGCCAGCAGCGTTCAGGGGGCTCCTGGAAACACCATATATTTT
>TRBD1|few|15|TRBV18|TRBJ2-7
CASSSRDSKSWEQYF
TGTGCCAGCTCATCCCGGGACAGTAAGTCCTGGGAGCAGTACTTC
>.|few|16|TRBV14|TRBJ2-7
CASSQDSGLGTYEQYF
TGTGCCAGCAGCCAAGATTCTGGGTTAGGAACCTACGAGCAGTACTTC
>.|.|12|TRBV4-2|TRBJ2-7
CASSDRSYEQYF
TGTGCCAGCAGCGACAGGAGCTACGAGCAGTACTTC
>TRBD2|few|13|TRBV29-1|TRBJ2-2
CSVPGLVAGELFF
TGCAGCGTCCCGGGACTAGTTGCCGGGGAGCTGTTTTTT
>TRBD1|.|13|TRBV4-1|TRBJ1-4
CASSQRDSEKLFF
TGCGCCAGCAGCCAACGGGACAGTGAAAAACTGTTTTTT
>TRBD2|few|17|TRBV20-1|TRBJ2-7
CSARDHPGSGRPYEQYF
TGCAGTGCTAGAGATCACCCAGGAAGCGGGAGGCCCTACGAGCAGTACTTC
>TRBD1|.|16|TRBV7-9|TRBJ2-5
CASSPPFRTGRETQYF
TGTGCCAGCAGCCCGCCCTTCCGGACAGGGCGAGAGACCCAGTACTTC
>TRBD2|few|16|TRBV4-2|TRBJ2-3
CASSQVSGGASHTQYF
TGTGCCAGCAGCCAAGTAAGCGGGGGGGCCTCTCATACGCAGTATTTT
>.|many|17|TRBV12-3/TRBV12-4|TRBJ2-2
CASRVRHGQLNTGELFF
TGTGCCAGCAGAGTTAGGCACGGGCAGCTGAACACCGGGGAGCTGTTTTTT